This T cell receptor (beta chain) came from a study of blood T cell repertoires in COVID-19 (dated by TCRdb to 2019 to 2021). Study-level background: Samples covering the acute and convalescent phases of COVID-19 were provided by collaborators in the United States, Italy and Spain. The material from the prospective study consisted of cDNA or gDNA derived from T cells, B-cell-depleted T cells, or PBMCs. The dataset comprised deeply sampled blood TCRbeta repertoires from subjects exposed to, actively infected with, or recovered from COVID-19. The repertoires were released in a freely available public database meant as a resource for research on the immune response to SARS-CoV-2. Samples were obtained from the ongoing ImmuneRACE study (first 160 participants) and from some 1,300 subjects provided by 6 global collaborators. The sample metadata nearly always contained a de-identified subject ID, COVID-19 status, age in years and sex. Where HLA class I and class II types were available, the types were taken from metadata supplied by the sample provider, not from assay-based typing.

This clone has only a few counts. Its antigen is not yet known. Base quality data are lacking; no much larger clone is found one base away. The immunoSEQ Assay, a bias-controlled multiplex PCR, was used to amplify TCRbeta CDR3 regions from genomic DNA. As for the original processing: The number of nucleated cells in each sample was estimated from the amplification of reference gene primers within the assay. To quantify the absolute abundance of each unique TCRbeta CDR3 rearrangement, sequence reads were collapsed and filtered. For each sample, productive Simpson clonality was calculated as the square root of Simpson's diversity index over productive rearrangements. As stored in TCRdb, this immuneACCESS dataset retains in-frame rearrangements with V and J assigned. A fraction of the clones does not appear; measured against another copy, unresolved V genes explain less than half of the discrepancy, and the remainder lacks a known reason. V, J and clone size are those of that table, while D and trimming were read from the DNA. The sample table lists tens of thousands of clones, 81% of them with a count of one. Roughly 0.83% of the sample lies in the top ten.

V lost 7 bases and J lost 4 bases, and the count of bases not matched to a germline gene is 16. CDR1 and CDR2 are drawn from the germline V gene (reference sequence): LNHDA, SQIVND. The CDR3 spans 18 residues, from the cysteine through the phenylalanine. The kept DNA is CDR3 alone, 54 bases in frame from the first base. Collaborating institutions collected whole blood in K2EDTA tubes following their own protocols. Collaborator samples were shipped for TCRbeta analysis as frozen whole blood, isolated PBMCs, or DNA extracted from either sample type. Findings and caveats that apply to the study as a whole: The quantity of clinical and demographic metadata differed by source and by participant and was supplied without curation.

The rearranged chain carries TRBV19 and TRBJ2-1, with 10 bases in between that match TRBD1. Sequencing was performed on peripheral blood. The source of this sequence is a woman between 70 and 85 years old with acute or convalescent COVID-19. The CDR3 sequence is CASTPSTGGYGGYNEQFF. The nucleotides read TGTGCCAGTACCCCATCGACAGGGGGCTACGGAGGGTACAATGAGCAGTTCTTC.